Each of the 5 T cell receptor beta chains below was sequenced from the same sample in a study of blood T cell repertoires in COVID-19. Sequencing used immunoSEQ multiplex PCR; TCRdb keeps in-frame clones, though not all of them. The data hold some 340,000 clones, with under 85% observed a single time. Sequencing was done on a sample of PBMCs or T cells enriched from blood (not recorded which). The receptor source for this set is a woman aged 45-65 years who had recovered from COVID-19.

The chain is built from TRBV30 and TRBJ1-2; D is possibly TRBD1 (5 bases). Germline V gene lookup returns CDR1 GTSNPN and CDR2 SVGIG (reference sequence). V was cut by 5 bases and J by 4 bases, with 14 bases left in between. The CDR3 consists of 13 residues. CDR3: CAWGQGVSYGYTF. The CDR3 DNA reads TGTGCCTGGGGACAAGGGGTCAGCTATGGCTACACCTTC.

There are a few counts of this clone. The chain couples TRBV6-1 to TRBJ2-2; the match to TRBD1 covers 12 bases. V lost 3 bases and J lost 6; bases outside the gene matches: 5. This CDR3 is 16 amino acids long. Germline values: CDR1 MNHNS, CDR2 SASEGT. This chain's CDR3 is CASSDWGQGASGELFF. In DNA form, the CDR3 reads TGTGCCAGCAGTGACTGGGGACAGGGGGCTTCCGGGGAGCTGTTTTTT.

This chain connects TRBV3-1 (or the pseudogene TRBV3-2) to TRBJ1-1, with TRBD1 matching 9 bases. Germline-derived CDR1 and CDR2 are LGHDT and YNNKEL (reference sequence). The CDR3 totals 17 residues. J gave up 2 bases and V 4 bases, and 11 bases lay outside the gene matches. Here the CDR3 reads CASSPYPGQGLNTEAFF. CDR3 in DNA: TGTGCCAGCAGCCCTTATCCGGGACAGGGACTTAACACTGAAGCTTTCTTT.

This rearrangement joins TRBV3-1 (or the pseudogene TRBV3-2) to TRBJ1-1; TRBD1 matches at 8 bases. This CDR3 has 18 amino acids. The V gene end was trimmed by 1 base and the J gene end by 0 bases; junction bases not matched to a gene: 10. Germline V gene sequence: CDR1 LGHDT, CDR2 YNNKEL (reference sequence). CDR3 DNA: TGTGCCAGCAGCCAAGGTGTCAGGGGGCCGATTATGAACACTGAAGCTTTCTTT. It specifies CASSQGVRGPIMNTEAFF.

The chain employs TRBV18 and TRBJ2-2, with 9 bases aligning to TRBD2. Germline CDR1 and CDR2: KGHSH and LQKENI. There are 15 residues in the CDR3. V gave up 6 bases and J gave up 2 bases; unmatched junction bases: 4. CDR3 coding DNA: TGTGCCAGCTCGACTAGCGGCCTTAACACCGGGGAGCTGTTTTTT. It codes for CASSTSGLNTGELFF.